This T cell receptor (beta chain) was profiled in a study of Tregs in tolerant kidney transplant recipients. Study-wide findings and caveats: Some patients' samples used different primers over time, so nucleotide sequences weren't comparable.

Sequencing used immunoSEQ multiplex PCR; TCRdb keeps in-frame clones, though not all of them. The data contain tens of thousands of clones, approximately 85% of them singletons. Comments on this clone: Antigen: not known.

With 6 bases removed from V and 11 bases from J, the gap between germline ends came to 23 bases. The CDR3 consists of 15 residues. Germline V gene sequence: CDR1 MNHNS, CDR2 SASEGT. This chain uses TRBV6-1 with TRBJ1-5; D may be TRBD1 (5 bases). The specimen comprised Tregs from blood, sampled before the transplant. This TCR was recovered from a human donor who received a combined kidney and bone marrow transplant. CDR3 nucleotides: TGTGCCAGCAGCGCCGACAGATATGTTGTCGGGTCCCAGCATTTT. Its translation: CASSADRYVVGSQHF.